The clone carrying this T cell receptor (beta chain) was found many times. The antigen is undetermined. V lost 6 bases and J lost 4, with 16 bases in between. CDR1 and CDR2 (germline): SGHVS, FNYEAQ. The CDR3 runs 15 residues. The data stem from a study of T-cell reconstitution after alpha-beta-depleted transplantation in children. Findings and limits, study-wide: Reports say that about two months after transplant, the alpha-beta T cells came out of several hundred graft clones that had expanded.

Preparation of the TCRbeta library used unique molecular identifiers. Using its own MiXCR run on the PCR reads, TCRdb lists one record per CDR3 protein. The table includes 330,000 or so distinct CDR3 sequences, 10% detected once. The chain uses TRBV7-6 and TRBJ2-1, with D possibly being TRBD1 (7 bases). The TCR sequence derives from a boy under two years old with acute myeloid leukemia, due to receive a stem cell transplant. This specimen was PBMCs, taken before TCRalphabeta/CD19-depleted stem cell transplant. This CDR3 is CASSSGQASYNEQFF. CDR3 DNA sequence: TGTGCCAGCAGTAGCGGACAGGCGAGTTACAATGAGCAGTTCTTC. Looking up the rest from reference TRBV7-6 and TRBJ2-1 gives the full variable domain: GAGVSQSPRYKVTKRGQDVALRCDPISGHVSLYWYRQALGQGPEFLTYFNYEAQQDKSGLPNDRFSAERPEGSISTLTIQRTEQRDSAMYRCASSSGQASYNEQFFGPGTRLTVL.